The sequence of this T cell receptor (beta chain) was determined in a study of shared clonotypes between healthy human individuals. TCRdb's copy holds only in-frame clones and misses some; the assay was immunoSEQ multiplex PCR. This sample carries 550,000 to 600,000 clones, roughly 79% of them seen once, and the ten largest clones take about 11%. Between the trimmed V and J ends, which lost 2 bases and 5 bases, there was a span of 12 bases. The CDR3 loop spans 14 amino acids. Germline V CDR1 and CDR2: MDHEN, SYDVKM. None of the donors, who were healthy HIV-negative adults, had recently had acute infections or vaccinations. The donors, all of them Caucasian adults, lived in Nashville, Tennessee.

The sequenced sample consisted of PBMCs. This chain links TRBV28 with TRBJ1-2; possible D gene TRBD1, 5 bases. The sequence was obtained from a woman aged 40 to 50 in good health. Some clones in this sample may be carry-over from other donors' samples. The CDR3 sequence is CASSLMGTVYGYTF. The DNA of the CDR3 is TGTGCCAGCAGTTTAATGGGGACGGTTTATGGCTACACCTTC.